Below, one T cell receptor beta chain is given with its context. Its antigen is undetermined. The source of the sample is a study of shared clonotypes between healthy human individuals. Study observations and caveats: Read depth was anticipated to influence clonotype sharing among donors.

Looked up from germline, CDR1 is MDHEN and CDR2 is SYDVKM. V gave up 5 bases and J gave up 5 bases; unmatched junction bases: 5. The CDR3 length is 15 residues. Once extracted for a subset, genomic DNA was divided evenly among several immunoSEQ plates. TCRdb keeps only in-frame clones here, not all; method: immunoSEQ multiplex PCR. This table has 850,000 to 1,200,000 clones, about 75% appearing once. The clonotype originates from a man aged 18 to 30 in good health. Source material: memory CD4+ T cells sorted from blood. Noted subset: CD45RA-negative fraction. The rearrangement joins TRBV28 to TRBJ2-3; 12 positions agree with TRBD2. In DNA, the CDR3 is TGTGCCAGCAGTACTAGCGGGGGGCGGGGAGATACGCAGTATTTT. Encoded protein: CASSTSGGRGDTQYF.